This entry concerns a single T cell receptor beta chain. This specimen belongs to a study of Ad26.COV2.S vaccination and SARS-CoV-2 variants. Treatment of the sample: around 19 received Ad26.COV2.S at low or high dose, single or two shots; several received placebo; per-sample allocation not given. Collection of samples fell on day 63 after the first vaccine or placebo injection. This table comes from immunoSEQ multiplex PCR, and its TCRdb copy is limited to in-frame clones, with some not included. The table records more than 400,000 clones, 90% of them present only once. The clonotype was recovered from a person between 18 and 65 years old who received the Ad26.COV2.S COVID-19 vaccine or a placebo. Sequencing was performed on peripheral blood, taken in a trial of Ad26.COV2.S vaccine versus placebo.

In DNA, the CDR3 is TGTGCCAGCAGTTTACGGTGCTGCGGCCCCACAATCCCTTACAATGAGCAGTTCTTC. Translated, it gives CASSLRCCGPTIPYNEQFF. This rearrangement joins TRBV28 to TRBJ2-1, with no clear D. Germline V gene lookup returns CDR1 MDHEN and CDR2 SYDVKM. Trimming pared 2 bases from V and 4 bases from J, leaving 24 bases between. The CDR3 extends over 19 amino acids.